The rows below give T cell receptor beta chains drawn from one sample of a study of T cells in Graves' hyperthyroidism and ophthalmopathy. MiXCR, applied by TCRdb to the multiplex PCR reads, yields one record per CDR3 protein. The sample holds approximately 560,000 distinct CDR3 sequences; under 60% are singletons and the top ten take roughly 8.2%. Sequencing was done on a sample of peripheral blood or thyroid tissue (not recorded which). The receptors were sampled from a woman younger than 30 with Graves' hyperthyroidism. Both conserved end residues are trimmed from each CDR3.

>TRBV7-4|TRBJ1-3
ASSSHSGLTSSGNIIY
>TRBV6-2/TRBV6-3|TRBJ2-2
ASSYPKTGHPGTGELF
>TRBV2|TRBJ1-1
ASSEAPYRGVNTEAF
>TRBV12-3/TRBV12-4|TRBJ1-5
ASSLGAGDQPQH
>TRBV19|TRBJ2-7
ASSGFSYEQY
>TRBV19|TRBJ1-3
ASSMDGSSGNTIY
>TRBV7-8|TRBJ2-7
ASSVSLTYEQY
>TRBV2|TRBJ1-4
ASSEAGLLNEKLF
>TRBV6-6|TRBJ2-7
ASSEGTNYEQY
>TRBV2|TRBJ1-1
AGTGTGNTEAF
>TRBV2|TRBJ2-7
ASRNGYEQY
>TRBV4-1|TRBJ1-2
ASSKNPGRNYGYT
>TRBV7-9|TRBJ1-5
ASSLDAQPQH
>TRBV2|TRBJ2-2
ASSRSGGATGELF
>TRBV15|TRBJ2-2
ATSNRAGELF
>TRBV2|TRBJ2-5
ASTPGERIETQY
>TRBV7-8|TRBJ2-7
ASSPERLAVRTYEQY
>TRBV20-1|TRBJ1-5
SARAQSGQPQH
>TRBV7-3|TRBJ2-5
ASSLWGLAGLETQY
>TRBV7-2|TRBJ2-7
ASSLQTGGSSYEQY
>TRBV19|TRBJ1-5
ASSIAGGQPQH
>TRBV6-1|TRBJ1-2
ASSYRGSHGYT
>TRBV7-2|TRBJ1-2
ASSPGRQETGGYT
>TRBV7-9|TRBJ1-4
ASSPPGDRLF
>TRBV29-1|TRBJ1-5
SYHNSGQPQH
>TRBV10-3|TRBJ1-1
AISDKGRMVNTEAF
>TRBV20-1|TRBJ2-7
SARLTKGVAVPRSSYEQY
>TRBV2|TRBJ1-2
ASSRSGPSNYGYT
>TRBV19|TRBJ1-5
ASTLGGNYQPQH
>TRBV24-1|TRBJ2-7
ATSFRDPDPYEQY
>TRBV9|TRBJ2-5
ASSEGGTETQY
>TRBV29-1|TRBJ1-3
SFGNTIY
>TRBV7-9|TRBJ1-1
ASSFLIPRTMNTEAF
>TRBV2|TRBJ1-5
ASCLQGYSNQPQH
>TRBV10-3|TRBJ2-7
AIRDAGGLAAYEQY
>TRBV10-3|TRBJ2-5
AISEGGLAGTETQY
>TRBV29-1|TRBJ2-5
SVVGLAGFFQETQY
>TRBV19|TRBJ2-7
ASNAGQLSYEQY
>TRBV7-9|TRBJ2-5
ANSRLIWETQY
>TRBV25-1|NA
ASSISREQF
>TRBV7-2|TRBJ1-2
ASSDTAGRGGYT
>TRBV20-1|TRBJ2-7
SAVNSGKSSYEQY
>TRBV15|TRBJ2-2
ATSRGDAGELF
>TRBV24-1|TRBJ1-3
ATSDSQFGNTIY
>TRBV12-3/TRBV12-4|TRBJ1-4
ASGSPRQGRTELF
>TRBV2|TRBJ1-2
ASLDRGDYT
>TRBV7-3|TRBJ1-1
ASSLLGTANTEAF